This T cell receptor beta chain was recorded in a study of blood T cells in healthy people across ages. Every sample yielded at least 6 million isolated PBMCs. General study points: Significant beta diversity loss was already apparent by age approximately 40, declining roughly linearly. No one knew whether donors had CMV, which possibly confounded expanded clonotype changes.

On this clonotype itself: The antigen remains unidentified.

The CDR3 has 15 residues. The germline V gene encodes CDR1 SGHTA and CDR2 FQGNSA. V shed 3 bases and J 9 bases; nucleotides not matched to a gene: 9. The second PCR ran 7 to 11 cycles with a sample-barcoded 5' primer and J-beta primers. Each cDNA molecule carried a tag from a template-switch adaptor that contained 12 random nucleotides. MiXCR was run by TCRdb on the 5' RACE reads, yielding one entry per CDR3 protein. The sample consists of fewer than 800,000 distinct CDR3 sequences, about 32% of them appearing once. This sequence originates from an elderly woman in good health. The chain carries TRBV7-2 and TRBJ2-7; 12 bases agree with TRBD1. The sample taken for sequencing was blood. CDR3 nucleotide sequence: TGTGCCAGCAGCTTTGGGACAGGGGGCGGGTCGGCGCAGTACTTC. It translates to CASSFGTGGGSAQYF.